The clone carrying this T cell receptor (beta chain) is deemed medium-sized. What it binds is unknown. In germline, CDR1 is LNHDA, CDR2 SQIVND (reference sequence). V was clipped by 5 bases and J by 5 bases; unmatched bases: 5. The CDR3 has 13 amino acids. This sample stems from a study of T cells in narcolepsy. Study results and caveats: Same-patient CSF and blood CD4+ T cell clonotypes included HCRT-specific and TRIB2-specific autoreactive ones.

Profiled with immunoSEQ multiplex PCR; TCRdb holds only in-frame clones, not every one. The sample has some 16,000 clones; approximately 77% are singletons. V gene TRBV19 combines with J gene TRBJ2-7; 8 bases align to TRBD1. Sample: CD45RA- memory CD8+ T cells from PBMCs. This receptor was obtained from a human donor with narcolepsy. CDR3 amino acids: CASSLTGAHEQYF. CDR3 coding DNA: TGTGCCAGTAGTCTGACAGGGGCCCACGAGCAGTACTTC.